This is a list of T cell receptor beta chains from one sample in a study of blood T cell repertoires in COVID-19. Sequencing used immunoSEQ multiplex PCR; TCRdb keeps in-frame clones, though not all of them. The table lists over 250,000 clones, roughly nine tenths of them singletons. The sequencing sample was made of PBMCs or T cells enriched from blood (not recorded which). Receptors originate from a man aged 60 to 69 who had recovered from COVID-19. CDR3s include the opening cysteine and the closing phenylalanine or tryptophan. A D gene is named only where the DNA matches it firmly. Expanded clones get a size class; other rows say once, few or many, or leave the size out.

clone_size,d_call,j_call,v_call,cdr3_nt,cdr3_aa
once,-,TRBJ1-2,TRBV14,TGTGCCAGCAGCCGCACGGGGGGATCGGATGGCTACACCTTC,CASSRTGGSDGYTF
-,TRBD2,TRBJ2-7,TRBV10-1,TGCGCCAGCAGGCACAGACTAGCGGTGAACTACGAGCAGTACTTC,CASRHRLAVNYEQYF
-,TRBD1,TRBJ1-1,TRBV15,TGTGCCACCAGCAGGGACAGGGTCCACACTGAAGCTTTCTTT,CATSRDRVHTEAFF
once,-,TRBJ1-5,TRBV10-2,TGCGCCACTCGGAGCGGCAGTCAGCCCCAGCATTTT,CATRSGSQPQHF
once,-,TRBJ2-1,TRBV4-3,TGCGCCAGCAGCCAAGATTCCAGGGGCGCATATAATGAGCAGTTCTTC,CASSQDSRGAYNEQFF
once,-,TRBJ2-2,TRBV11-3,TGTGCCAGCAGCCGGCACGGACAAGGGAATCCCATTCAAAACACCGGGGAGCTGTTTTTT,CASSRHGQGNPIQNTGELFF
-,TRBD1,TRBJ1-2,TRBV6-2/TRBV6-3,TGTGCCAGCAGTGACCCCGCGGGACAGGGGGGACATGGCTACACCTTC,CASSDPAGQGGHGYTF
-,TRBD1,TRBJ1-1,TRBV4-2,TGTGCCAGCAGCCGGGGACAGGGGAACACTGAAGCTTTCTTT,CASSRGQGNTEAFF
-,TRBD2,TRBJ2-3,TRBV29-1,TGCAGCGTTAATGGTCTAGCGGGGGGCACAGATACGCAGTATTTT,CSVNGLAGGTDTQYF
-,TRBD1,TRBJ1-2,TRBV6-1,TGTGCCAGCAGTGAACAGACAGGGGGGGACTATGGCTACACCTTC,CASSEQTGGDYGYTF
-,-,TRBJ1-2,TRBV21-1,TGTGCCAGCCGTCAGGCGCACAAGGGCTACACCTTC,CASRQAHKGYTF
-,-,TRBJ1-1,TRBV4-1,TGCGCCAGCAGGACAAGTAACAGCGGCACTGAAGCTTTCTTT,CASRTSNSGTEAFF
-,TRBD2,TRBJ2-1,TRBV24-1,TGTGCCACCAGTGATTCCCCAGGGACACAGCGGGAGGGCCGGAATGAGCAGTTCTTC,CATSDSPGTQREGRNEQFF
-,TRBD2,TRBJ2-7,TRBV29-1,TGCAGCGTCCTCGGGGGGAACTCCTACGAGCAGTACTTC,CSVLGGNSYEQYF
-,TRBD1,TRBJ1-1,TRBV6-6,TGTGCCAGCAGTCCAGACAGGGGACGCACTGAAGCTTTCTTT,CASSPDRGRTEAFF
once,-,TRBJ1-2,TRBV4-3,TGCGCCAGACCGACCTGGGCTCAGGGTTATGGCTACACCTTC,CARPTWAQGYGYTF
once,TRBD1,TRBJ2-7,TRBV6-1,TGTGCCAGCAGTGACGGACAGGGGGTCCCCGAGCAGTACTTC,CASSDGQGVPEQYF
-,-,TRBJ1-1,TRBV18,TGTGCCAGCTCACCACCCCATGGCATCAACACTGAAGCTTTCTTT,CASSPPHGINTEAFF
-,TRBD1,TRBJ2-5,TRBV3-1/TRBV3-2,TGTGCCAGCAGCAAGGGGGCGCGGGAGACCCAGTACTTC,CASSKGARETQYF
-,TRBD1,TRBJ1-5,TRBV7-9,TGTGCCAGCAGCTCAGACAGGGGTGGCCAGCCCCAGCATTTT,CASSSDRGGQPQHF
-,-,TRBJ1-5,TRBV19,TGTGCCAGCAGACGAGGAAACAGGGTGGAGGCCAATCAGCCCCAGCATTTT,CASRRGNRVEANQPQHF
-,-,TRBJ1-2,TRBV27,TGTGCCAGCAGTTTCGGGGGTGGGAAGTTGTATGGCTACACCTTC,CASSFGGGKLYGYTF
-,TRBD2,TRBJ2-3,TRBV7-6,TGTGCCACCACTCCCGGTCGGACTAGCGGGGCTTTTGATACGCAGTATTTT,CATTPGRTSGAFDTQYF
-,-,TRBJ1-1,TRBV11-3,TGTGCCAGCAGCTTAATGGCCGGGAGGAACACTGAAGCTTTCTTT,CASSLMAGRNTEAFF
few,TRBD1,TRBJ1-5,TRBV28,TGTGCCAGCAGTTTCAGGGGGGTAGGCAATCAGCCCCAGCATTTT,CASSFRGVGNQPQHF
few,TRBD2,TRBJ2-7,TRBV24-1,TGTGCCACCAGCGCCACCCCGGGGACTAGCAGTCCCTACGAGCAGTACTTC,CATSATPGTSSPYEQYF
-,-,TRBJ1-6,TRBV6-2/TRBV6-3,TGTGCCAGCAGTTACCTTAGAAGTGGAGGTGGTTCACCCCTCCACTTT,CASSYLRSGGGSPLHF
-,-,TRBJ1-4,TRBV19,TGTGCCAGTAGTATTCCCGGTTATGAAAAACTGTTTTTT,CASSIPGYEKLFF
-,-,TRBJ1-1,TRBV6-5,TGTGCCAGCAGTTTACCTGCGAGGACTGAAGCTTTCTTT,CASSLPARTEAFF
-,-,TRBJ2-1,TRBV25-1,TGTGCCAGCAGTGACATTAGCGGCCCTTACAATGAGCAGTTCTTC,CASSDISGPYNEQFF
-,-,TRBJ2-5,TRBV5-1,TGCGCCAGCAGCTTAAATCCTATCCTCCAAGAGACCCAGTACTTC,CASSLNPILQETQYF
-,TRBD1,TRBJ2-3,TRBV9,TGTGCCAGCAGCGTAGGGACAGGGAGTTCCCCCACAGATACGCAGTATTTT,CASSVGTGSSPTDTQYF
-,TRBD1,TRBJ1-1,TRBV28,TGTGCCAGCAGTTTAGGGGGTCAGGGGGCCACTGAAGCTTTCTTT,CASSLGGQGATEAFF
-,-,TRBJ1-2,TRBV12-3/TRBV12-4,TGTGCCAGCAGGGACAGCACGACCTATGGCTACACCTTC,CASRDSTTYGYTF
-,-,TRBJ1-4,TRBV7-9,TGTGCCAGCAGCTTAGGTCAGGGGCGATTTGAAAAACTGTTTTTT,CASSLGQGRFEKLFF
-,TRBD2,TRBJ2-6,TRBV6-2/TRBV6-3,TGTGCCAGCAGGCCTAGCGGGAGCCGGGAGGCCAACGTCCTGACTTTC,CASRPSGSREANVLTF
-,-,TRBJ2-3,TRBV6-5,TGTGCCAGCAGTTACGGGCTAGCACGAAGCACAGATACGCAGTATTTT,CASSYGLARSTDTQYF
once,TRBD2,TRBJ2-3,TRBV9,TGTGCCAGCAGCGCCCGCGGGGGGGATATATGGACAGATACGCAGTATTTT,CASSARGGDIWTDTQYF
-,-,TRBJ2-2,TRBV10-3,TGTGCCATCAGTCAAGAAGGGGGACAGAACACCGGGGAGCTGTTTTTT,CAISQEGGQNTGELFF
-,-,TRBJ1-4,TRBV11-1,TGTGCCAGCAGCGCGGGACTGCCGATTAATGAAAAACTGTTTTTT,CASSAGLPINEKLFF
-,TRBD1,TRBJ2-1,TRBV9,TGTGCCAGCAGCCTCCCCGGGACAGGGCCCCACAATGAGCAGTTCTTC,CASSLPGTGPHNEQFF
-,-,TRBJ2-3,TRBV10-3,TGTGCCATCAGGGCCGTGGGGGGTTCGACAGATACGCAGTATTTT,CAIRAVGGSTDTQYF
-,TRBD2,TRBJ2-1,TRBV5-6,TGTGCCAGCAGCTCTGGGATCTTTAGCGGGAGACCTGATGAGCAGTTCTTC,CASSSGIFSGRPDEQFF
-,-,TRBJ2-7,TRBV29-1,TGCAGCGTGCAGGACAGGGGGCTAGCGGGAGGGCGGGTCGAGCAGTACTTC,CSVQDRGLAGGRVEQYF
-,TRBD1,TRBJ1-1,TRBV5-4,TGTGCCAGCAGCTGGACAGGGATGAACACTGAAGCTTTCTTT,CASSWTGMNTEAFF
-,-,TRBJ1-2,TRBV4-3,TGCGCCAGCAGCCAAGAGCCAGGGCGGGGGGGTGGCTACACCTTC,CASSQEPGRGGGYTF
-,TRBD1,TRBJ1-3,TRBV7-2,TGTGCCAGCAGCTTTGGACAGGGGGCCGGAAACACCATATATTTT,CASSFGQGAGNTIYF
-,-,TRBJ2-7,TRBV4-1,TGCGCCAGCAGCCAAGAAGTGTGGCAGGTTCGCTTGGGGCAGTACTTC,CASSQEVWQVRLGQYF
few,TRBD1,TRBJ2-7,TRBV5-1,TGCGCCAGCAGCTCCGGGACAGGGGTCGAGCAGTACTTC,CASSSGTGVEQYF
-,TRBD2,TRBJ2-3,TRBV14,TGTGCCAGCAGCTCATTGACTAGCAGGTTCGGACCAGATACGCAGTATTTT,CASSSLTSRFGPDTQYF
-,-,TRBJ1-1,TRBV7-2,TGTGCCAGCAGCTACCAGTCTTTGAACACTGAAGCTTTCTTT,CASSYQSLNTEAFF
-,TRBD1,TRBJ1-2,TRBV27,TGTGCCAGCAGTTTAGCGGGACAGGGGGCTGGTTATGGCTACACCTTC,CASSLAGQGAGYGYTF
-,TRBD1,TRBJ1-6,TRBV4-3,TGCGCCAGCAGCCAAGATTGGACAGGCTCCCTCGGTCTCCTCCACTTT,CASSQDWTGSLGLLHF
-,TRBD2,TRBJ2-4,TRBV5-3,TGTGCCAGCCGACCGCGGGGGGGTTTTACCAAAAACATTCAGTACTTC,CASRPRGGFTKNIQYF